These 13 T cell receptor beta chains originate from one sample sequenced in a study of shared clonotypes between healthy human individuals. Sequenced by immunoSEQ multiplex PCR; TCRdb stores in-frame clones only, minus some. The profile shows 2 million to 3 million clones, roughly 93% of them singletons. The sequenced material came from naive CD4+ T cells from PBMCs. Subset of the sample: CD45RA+ positively selected. These receptors all stem from a man aged 18 to 29 in good health. Some clones in this sample may be carry-over from other donors' samples.

The chain has TRBV7-3 and TRBJ2-3; the D is unclear. This CDR3 comprises 14 residues. The germline V gene has CDR1 SGHTA and CDR2 FQGTGA. Trimming stripped 1 base from V and 4 bases from J, with 9 bases between. DNA of the CDR3: TGTGCCAGCAGCTTAATCTCTGCCTCAGATACGCAGTATTTT. It specifies CASSLISASDTQYF.

Concerning this clone itself: The junction departs from the called germline gene at one end, perhaps through a read error. V is TRBV5-4 and J is TRBJ2-3, with D hard to call. This CDR3 has 12 residues. CDR1 is SGHNT, CDR2 YYREEE, per germline (reference sequence). The CDR3 coding sequence is TGTGCCAGCAGCTTGGAGCGCGCTCAAAGTATTTTT. Protein product: CASSLERAQSIF.

The DNA of the CDR3 is TGTGCCTGGACCCCTAGCGGCTCCTACGAGCAGTACTTC. Protein sequence: CAWTPSGSYEQYF. V is TRBV30 and J is TRBJ2-7, with TRBD2 matching 7 bases. This CDR3 region has 13 residues. J gave up 0 bases and V 4 bases, and 3 bases lay outside the gene matches. CDR1 GTSNPN and CDR2 SVGIG come from the germline V gene (reference sequence).

This clone was recorded once. The chain employs TRBV7-9 and TRBJ1-1; the D gene is possibly TRBD1 (6 bases). The V gene lost 5 bases and the J gene lost 4 bases, with 14 bases spanning the gap. The CDR3 spans 14 residues. Germline V lookup: CDR1 SEHNR, CDR2 FQNEAQ (reference sequence). The CDR3 DNA is TGTGCCAGCAGCCCTAACCGGGACATCACTGAAGCTTTCTTT. Amino acids: CASSPNRDITEAFF.

The chain has TRBV6-1 and TRBJ2-7; a possible D gene is TRBD2 (6 bases). The CDR3 sequence is 15 residues long. V shed 5 bases and J shed 4 bases, with 18 bases lying between them. Germline assignment: CDR1 MNHNS and CDR2 SASEGT. The CDR3 reads CASSLETGAYYEQYF. The CDR3 coding sequence is TGTGCCAGCAGTTTGGAGACGGGAGCCTATTACGAGCAGTACTTC.

The chain employs TRBV5-1 and TRBJ2-1; 8 nucleotides align to TRBD1. The CDR3 extends over 13 amino acids. Germline CDR1 is SGHRS and CDR2 is YFSETQ. The J segment lost 5 bases and the V segment lost 4 bases, leaving 2 bases of the junction unmatched. CDR3 amino acids: CASSQGQDNEQFF. The DNA of the CDR3 is TGCGCCAGCAGCCAGGGACAGGACAATGAGCAGTTCTTC. Full variable domain (missing parts from reference TRBV5-1 and TRBJ2-1): KAGVTQTPRYLIKTRGQQVTLSCSPISGHRSVSWYQQTPGQGLQFLFEYFSETQRNKGNFPGRFSGRQFSNSRSEMNVSTLELGDSALYLCASSQGQDNEQFFGPGTRLTVL.

This sequence joins TRBV5-1 and TRBJ1-1, with TRBD1 as a possible D gene (5 bases). The germline V and J ends were trimmed by 4 bases and 3 bases, with 10 bases remaining between them. The CDR3 totals 13 residues. Looked up from germline, CDR1 is SGHRS and CDR2 is YFSETQ. The CDR3 reads CASSQGRDTEAFF. The CDR3, as DNA: TGCGCCAGCAGCCAGGGACGGGACACTGAAGCTTTCTTT. The full variable domain, with the rest looked up from reference TRBV5-1 and TRBJ1-1, is KAGVTQTPRYLIKTRGQQVTLSCSPISGHRSVSWYQQTPGQGLQFLFEYFSETQRNKGNFPGRFSGRQFSNSRSEMNVSTLELGDSALYLCASSQGRDTEAFFGQGTRLTVV.

The rearrangement uses TRBV5-1 and TRBJ2-1, with D tentatively TRBD1 (6 bases). The CDR3 has 13 amino acids. The germline gives CDR1 SGHRS, CDR2 YFSETQ. Trimming cost V 4 bases and J 5 bases, with 10 bases left between them. CDR3 amino acids: CASSLNRDNEQFF. DNA of the CDR3: TGCGCCAGCAGCCTGAACAGGGACAATGAGCAGTTCTTC.

The V and J genes are TRBV5-4 and TRBJ2-3; 10 bases agree with TRBD2. V trimming: 0 bases; J trimming: 3 bases; junction bases outside the gene matches: 4. The germline CDR1 and CDR2 sequences are SGHNT and YYREEE (reference sequence). There are 16 residues in the CDR3. The CDR3 protein is CASSLGGTSATDTQYF. CDR3 nucleotide sequence: TGTGCCAGCAGCTTGGGGGGGACTAGCGCGACAGATACGCAGTATTTT.

The V gene is TRBV20-1, the J gene TRBJ1-2; maybe TRBD1 (5 bases). V was shortened by 4 bases and J by 3 bases, with 6 bases between the two germline ends. The CDR3 covers 11 residues. Germline CDR1 and CDR2: DFQATT and SNEGSKA (reference sequence). Written as DNA, the CDR3 is TGCAGTGCTACAGGGTACTATGGCTACACCTTC. Translating gives CSATGYYGYTF.

This clone was found once. This chain connects TRBV11-3 to TRBJ1-1; D is perhaps TRBD1 (6 bases). Deletions cut 5 bases from V and 8 bases from J, with 15 bases between. Germline V gives CDR1 SGHNT, CDR2 YENEEA. This CDR3 is built from 13 residues. CDR3 in amino acids: CASSLEQGTEAFF. The CDR3 nucleotides are TGTGCCAGCAGCCTGGAACAGGGCACAGAAGCTTTCTTT.

V is TRBV4-2 and J is TRBJ2-7; 10 nucleotides align to TRBD1. V trimming: 4 bases; J trimming: 4 bases; junction bases outside the gene matches: 4. The CDR3 length is 14 residues. Germline assignment: CDR1 LGHNA and CDR2 YNFKEQ. The CDR3 reads CASSRGTGVYEQYF. CDR3 nucleotide sequence: TGTGCCAGCAGCCGGGGGACAGGGGTGTACGAGCAGTACTTC.

This clone has only a few counts. The rearrangement links TRBV4-2 to TRBJ1-1, with D unclear. Looked up from germline, CDR1 is LGHNA and CDR2 is YNFKEQ. This CDR3 has 13 amino acids. The V and J ends lost 1 base and 10 bases respectively, with 13 bases between them. CDR3 in DNA: TGTGCCAGCAGCCAAGGGGCAGTGAGTCGAGCTTTCTTT. It yields the protein CASSQGAVSRAFF.